This T cell receptor (beta chain) comes out of a study of shared clonotypes between healthy human individuals. CDR3 length: 15 residues. Trimming removed 4 bases from V and 0 bases from J; junction bases left unmatched: 3. Germline CDR1 is SEHNR and CDR2 is FQNEAQ (reference sequence). Splitting of CD4+ cells produced CD45RA+ naive and CD45RA-negative memory subsets. Generated by immunoSEQ multiplex PCR, the TCRdb table keeps only in-frame clones and is missing some. This table holds roughly 700,000 clones, 74% found once. Sample: memory CD4+ T cells sorted from blood. Subset here: CD45RA-negative fraction. The chain recombines TRBV7-9 with TRBJ1-3; TRBD1 aligns across 7 bases. The source is a woman in her 30s in good health. The CDR3 region has the DNA TGTGCCAGCAGCTCCCGGGACAGCTCTGGAAACACCATATATTTT. It translates to CASSSRDSSGNTIYF.